These 25 T cell receptor beta chains share one sample of origin, sequenced in a study of cytotoxic CD8 clonotypes in ibrutinib-treated CLL. Profiled with immunoSEQ multiplex PCR; TCRdb holds only in-frame clones, not every one. The table includes about 76,000 clones, approximately 87% detected once. The input for sequencing was PBMCs, taken after 24 months of ibrutinib treatment. The receptors shown here come from a human donor with chronic lymphocytic leukemia.

V and J are TRBV2 and TRBJ2-2, with TRBD1 as a possible D gene (5 bases). CDR1 SNHLY and CDR2 FYNNEI come from the germline V gene. Trimming shortened V by 2 bases and J by 5 bases, and 12 bases separated the two germline ends. This CDR3 is 15 amino acids long. The DNA of the CDR3 is TGTGCCAGCAGTGAACAGACAGTTGGTACCGGGGAGCTGTTTTTT. Translating gives CASSEQTVGTGELFF. Complete variable domain (other parts from reference TRBV2 and TRBJ2-2): EPEVTQTPSHQVTQMGQEVILRCVPISNHLYFYWYRQILGQKVEFLVSFYNNEISEKSEIFDDQFSVERPDGSNFTLKIRSTKLEDSAMYFCASSEQTVGTGELFFGEGSRLTVL.

The chain carries TRBV9 and TRBJ1-1; D ambiguous. The CDR3 spans 13 residues. The V end was cut by 0 bases, the J end by 5 bases, with 8 bases between. The germline gives CDR1 SGDLS, CDR2 YYNGEE. The CDR3 here is CASSVAWGTEAFF. As DNA, the CDR3 is TGTGCCAGCAGCGTAGCTTGGGGTACTGAAGCTTTCTTT. The complete variable domain, with remaining parts taken from reference TRBV9 and TRBJ1-1, reads DSGVTQTPKHLITATGQRVTLRCSPRSGDLSVYWYQQSLDQGLQFLIQYYNGEERAKGNILERFSAQQFPDLHSELNLSSLELGDSALYFCASSVAWGTEAFFGQGTRLTVV.

The chain combines TRBV6-5 with TRBJ1-2; no clear D. The CDR3 consists of 15 residues. Germline V gives CDR1 MNHEY, CDR2 SVGAGI. V lost 0 bases and J 7 bases, leaving 15 bases between the germline ends. The CDR3 reads CASSYSVESRGGYTF. In nucleotides, the CDR3 is TGTGCCAGCAGTTACTCGGTCGAGTCGCGCGGTGGCTACACCTTC.

The V and J genes are TRBV19 and TRBJ1-1; 7 positions match TRBD1. V gave up 6 bases and J gave up 1 base; unmatched junction bases: 8. CDR3 size: 15 residues. Germline V gives CDR1 LNHDA, CDR2 SQIVND (reference sequence). The DNA of the CDR3 is TGTGCCAGTAGCGAAAGGGGGCTTACGAACACTGAAGCTTTCTTT. It translates to CASSERGLTNTEAFF.

The chain is built from TRBV5-1 and TRBJ2-2; the D gene could be TRBD1 or TRBD2 (5 bases each). The CDR3 is made up of 15 amino acids. The germline V gene encodes CDR1 SGHRS and CDR2 YFSETQ. V was trimmed by 1 base and J by 1 base, leaving 8 bases between them. The CDR3 coding sequence is TGCGCCAGCAGCTTGCGGGGCCAGAACACCGGGGAGCTGTTTTTT. This translates into CASSLRGQNTGELFF.

J is TRBJ2-5 and V is TRBV7-2, with D possibly TRBD1 on 6 matching bases. V was shortened by 5 bases and J by 5 bases, with 12 bases between the two germline ends. This CDR3 comprises 13 residues. Germline loops: CDR1 SGHTA, CDR2 FQGNSA. The CDR3 sequence: CASSAQGWETQYF. Here the CDR3 DNA reads TGTGCCAGCAGCGCACAGGGTTGGGAGACCCAGTACTTC.

The rearrangement links TRBV4-3 to TRBJ2-3; 9 bases align to TRBD1. V gave up 3 bases and J gave up 4 bases; unmatched junction bases: 2. The CDR3 extends over 14 amino acids. Germline V lookup: CDR1 LGHNA, CDR2 YSLEER. The CDR3 reads CASSHRDRADTQYF. CDR3 nucleotide sequence: TGCGCCAGCAGCCACCGGGACAGGGCAGATACGCAGTATTTT.

The chain links TRBV5-1 to TRBJ2-3; 14 bases line up with TRBD2. Trimming took 2 bases from V and 3 from J; bases not matched to a gene: 11. CDR3 length: 19 amino acids. In germline, CDR1 is SGHRS, CDR2 YFSETQ. The CDR3 sequence: CASSFRGTSGRFGTDTQYF. CDR3 nucleotides: TGCGCCAGCAGCTTCCGAGGGACTAGCGGGAGATTCGGGACAGATACGCAGTATTTT.

The chain uses TRBV19 and TRBJ2-7; 14 bases match TRBD2. CDR3 size: 13 residues. Germline V lookup: CDR1 LNHDA, CDR2 SQIVND (reference sequence). The J segment lost 5 bases and the V segment lost 9 bases, leaving 3 bases of the junction unmatched. CDR3 residues: CASRLAGGDEQYF. The CDR3 DNA sequence: TGTGCCAGCAGACTAGCGGGAGGGGACGAGCAGTACTTC. The full variable domain, in which reference TRBV19 and TRBJ2-7 provide the parts outside the CDR3, is DGGITQSPKYLFRKEGQNVTLSCEQNLNHDAMYWYRQDPGQGLRLIYYSQIVNDFQKGDIAEGYSVSREKKESFPLTVTSAQKNPTAFYLCASRLAGGDEQYFGPGTRLTVT.

The chain links TRBV5-1 to TRBJ2-1, with unresolved D. CDR1 and CDR2 (germline): SGHRS, YFSETQ. V gave up 3 bases and J gave up 3 bases, with 19 bases separating them. CDR3 size: 17 residues. CDR3 residues: CASSSFSNPEYYNEQFF. The DNA of the CDR3 is TGCGCCAGCAGCTCGTTTTCTAATCCAGAATACTACAATGAGCAGTTCTTC.

This clone was recorded a few times. V and J are TRBV7-6 and TRBJ1-3; D possibly corresponds to TRBD1 (6 bases). Germline values: CDR1 SGHVS, CDR2 FNYEAQ. V lost 4 bases and J lost 3, with 13 bases in between. The CDR3 has 15 amino acids. The CDR3 reads CASSYGARGGNTIYF. DNA for the CDR3: TGTGCCAGCAGCTATGGGGCCAGGGGTGGAAACACCATATATTTT.

The chain combines TRBV5-1 with TRBJ2-7; 8 bases fit TRBD2. The CDR3 totals 15 residues. Trimming at V came to 3 bases and at J to 1 base, leaving 6 bases not matched to a gene. CDR1 and CDR2 (germline): SGHRS, YFSETQ. The CDR3 is CASSYQREPSYEQYF. The CDR3 coding sequence is TGCGCCAGCAGCTACCAGCGGGAGCCTTCCTACGAGCAGTACTTC.

The gene calls are TRBV30 and TRBJ2-7; 10 nucleotides line up with TRBD2. The CDR3 is 14 residues long. Per the germline V gene, CDR1 is GTSNPN and CDR2 is SVGIG (reference sequence). After removal of 0 bases from V and 6 bases from J, the junction contained 5 bases not matched to a gene. CDR3 coding DNA: TGTGCCTGGAGTGTAATAGCGGGAGGACGCGAGCAGTACTTC. This codes for CAWSVIAGGREQYF.

The chain carries TRBV11-2 and TRBJ1-2, with a possible D match to TRBD1 (5 bases). The V gene's germline CDR1 is SGHAT and CDR2 FQNNGV. V was cut by 1 base and J by 6 bases, with 12 bases left in between. The CDR3 is 14 residues long. The CDR3 is CASSLGFGTDGYTF. In nucleotides, the CDR3 is TGTGCCAGCAGCTTAGGTTTCGGGACTGATGGCTACACCTTC. The full variable domain, completed using reference TRBV11-2 and TRBJ1-2, is EAGVAQSPRYKIIEKRQSVAFWCNPISGHATLYWYQQILGQGPKLLIQFQNNGVVDDSQLPKDRFSAERLKGVDSTLKIQPAKLEDSAVYLCASSLGFGTDGYTFGSGTRLTVV.

This chain joins TRBV6-1 and TRBJ2-2; maybe TRBD2 (6 bases). V was trimmed by 7 bases and J by 0 bases, leaving 12 bases between them. The CDR3 consists of 15 residues. Per germline, CDR1 MNHNS and CDR2 SASEGT. The CDR3 bases are TGTGCCAGCATATTTCGGACTACGAACACCGGGGAGCTGTTTTTT. Amino acid sequence: CASIFRTTNTGELFF.

The V call is TRBV29-1, the J call TRBJ2-7; 11 positions match TRBD1. The germline gives CDR1 SQVTM, CDR2 ANQGSEA. The CDR3 has 13 residues. The V gene end was trimmed by 5 bases and the J gene end by 2 bases; junction bases not matched to a gene: 2. The CDR3 spells CSVLGQGAYEQYF. In DNA form, the CDR3 reads TGCAGCGTTCTGGGACAGGGGGCCTACGAGCAGTACTTC.

This chain connects TRBV27 to TRBJ2-7; D is uncertain. In germline, CDR1 is MNHEY, CDR2 SMNVEV (reference sequence). Deletions cut 4 bases from V and 4 bases from J, with 14 bases between. The CDR3 consists of 14 residues. CDR3 DNA: TGTGCCAGCAGTTGGGCGGCCCCACCGTACGAGCAGTACTTC. It yields the protein CASSWAAPPYEQYF.

This chain connects TRBV19 to TRBJ2-7, with D possibly being TRBD1 (6 bases). CDR1 is LNHDA and CDR2 is SQIVND in the germline V gene (reference sequence). V dropped 5 bases and J dropped 1 base, with 18 bases sitting between them. CDR3 length: 16 residues. CDR3 sequence (DNA): TGTGCCAGTAGTTGGGGCACAGGGCTCGGGTCCTACGAGCAGTACTTC. Protein: CASSWGTGLGSYEQYF.

The chain is built from TRBV14 and TRBJ1-2, with unresolved D. CDR1 is SGHDN, CDR2 FVKESK, per germline. The CDR3 consists of 16 residues. V lost 0 bases to trimming and J lost 5 bases, with 16 bases between them. DNA for the CDR3: TGTGCCAGCAGCCAAGAAGGACCGGCTGTGCCGTATGGCTACACCTTC. It codes for CASSQEGPAVPYGYTF.

This clone was recorded only once. V usage is TRBV11-2 and J usage is TRBJ2-5; TRBD1 aligns across 8 bases. CDR3 length: 14 residues. V shed 5 bases and J 2 bases; nucleotides not matched to a gene: 4. CDR1 SGHAT and CDR2 FQNNGV come from the germline V gene. The CDR3 DNA reads as TGTGCCAGCAGCAGGACAGGGCCACAAGAGACCCAGTACTTC. Translated: CASSRTGPQETQYF.

This rearrangement joins TRBV9 to TRBJ2-5; 9 nucleotides align to TRBD2. The CDR3 sequence is 15 residues long. J lost 3 bases, V lost 1 base, and 4 bases had no gene match. Germline V gives CDR1 SGDLS, CDR2 YYNGEE. The CDR3 is CASSVRAGGKETQYF. CDR3 in DNA: TGTGCCAGCAGCGTAAGAGCGGGAGGAAAAGAGACCCAGTACTTC.

This clone was seen a single time. J is TRBJ2-1 and V is TRBV10-2; 10 positions match TRBD2. This CDR3 has 14 amino acids. The ends lost 5 bases at V and 6 bases at J; junction bases unmatched: 4. Germline V CDR1 and CDR2: WSHSY, SAAADI. This CDR3 is CASSPSGSGNEQFF. The CDR3 DNA reads as TGCGCCAGCAGTCCTAGCGGGAGCGGCAATGAGCAGTTCTTC.

The CDR3 nucleotides read TGCGCCAGCAGCCCCCCCGGAGGAGAGTTCACCGGGGAGCTGTTTTTT. Protein product: CASSPPGGEFTGELFF. This sequence joins TRBV5-1 and TRBJ2-2; possible D gene TRBD2, 5 bases. V was pared by 4 bases and J by 4 bases, with 17 bases between. The length of the CDR3 is 16 residues. The V gene's germline CDR1 is SGHRS and CDR2 YFSETQ.

The gene calls are TRBV15 and TRBJ2-5, with D perhaps TRBD1 or TRBD2 (6 bases each). The length of the CDR3 is 15 residues. Germline CDR1 LNHNV, CDR2 YYDKDF (reference sequence). The V end lost 0 bases, the J end lost 4 bases, and 12 bases lay between the germline ends. The CDR3 loop is CATSRDVGGLETQYF. The CDR3 DNA sequence: TGTGCCACCAGCAGAGATGTTGGGGGGCTAGAGACCCAGTACTTC.

In nucleotides, the CDR3 is TGTGCCAGCAGCCTCGCGGGGGGCCGCTATGAGCAGTTCTTC. This gives the protein CASSLAGGRYEQFF. The J gene is TRBJ2-1, the V gene TRBV28; TRBD2 agrees at 8 bases. The length of the CDR3 is 14 residues. Germline trimming cut 6 bases from V and 8 bases from J; bases unmatched to any gene: 9. Germline lookup yields CDR1 MDHEN and CDR2 SYDVKM.